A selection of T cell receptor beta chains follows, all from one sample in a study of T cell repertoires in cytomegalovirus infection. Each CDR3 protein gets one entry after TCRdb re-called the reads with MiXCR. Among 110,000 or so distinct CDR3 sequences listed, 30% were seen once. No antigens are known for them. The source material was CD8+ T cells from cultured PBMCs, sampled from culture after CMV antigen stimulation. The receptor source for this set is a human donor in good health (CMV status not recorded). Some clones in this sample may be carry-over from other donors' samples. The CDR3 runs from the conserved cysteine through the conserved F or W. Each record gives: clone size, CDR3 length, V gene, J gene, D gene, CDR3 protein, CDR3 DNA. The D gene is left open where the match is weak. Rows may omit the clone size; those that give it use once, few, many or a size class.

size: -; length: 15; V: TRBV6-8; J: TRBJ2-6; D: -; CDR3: CASSQANFRGNVLTF; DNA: TGTGCCAGCAGCCAAGCCAATTTTAGAGGGAACGTCCTGACTTTC
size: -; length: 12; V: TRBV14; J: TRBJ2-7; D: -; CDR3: CASRGFSYEQYF; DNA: TGTGCCAGCAGAGGGTTTTCCTACGAGCAGTACTTC
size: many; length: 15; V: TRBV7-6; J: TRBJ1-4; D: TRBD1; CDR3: CASSLWTGTDEKLFF; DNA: TGTGCCAGCAGCTTGTGGACAGGGACAGATGAAAAACTGTTTTTT
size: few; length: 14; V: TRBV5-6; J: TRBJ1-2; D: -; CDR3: CASSLGQLNYGYTF; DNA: TGTGCCAGCAGCTTGGGACAGCTTAACTATGGCTACACCTTC
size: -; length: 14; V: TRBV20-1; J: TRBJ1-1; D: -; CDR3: CSAPGLQAGGGAFF; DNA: TGCAGTGCTCCGGGACTACAGGCGGGGGGGGGAGCTTTCTTT
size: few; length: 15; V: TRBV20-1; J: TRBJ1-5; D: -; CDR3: CSARDSGRENQPQHF; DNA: TGCAGTGCTAGAGATTCCGGCAGGGAGAATCAGCCCCAGCATTTT
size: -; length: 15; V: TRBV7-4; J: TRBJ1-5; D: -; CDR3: CASSSGDCRNQPQHF; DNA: TGTGCCAGCAGCTCCGGGGACTGTCGCAATCAGCCCCAGCATTTT
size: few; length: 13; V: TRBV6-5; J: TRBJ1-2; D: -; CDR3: CASSTTTLLDYTF; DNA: TGTGCCAGCAGTACGACGACACTGTTGGACTACACCTTC
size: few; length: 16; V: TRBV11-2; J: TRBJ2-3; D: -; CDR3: CASSLSAGISTDTQYF; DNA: TGTGCCAGCAGCCTCAGCGCGGGTATAAGCACAGATACGCAGTATTTT
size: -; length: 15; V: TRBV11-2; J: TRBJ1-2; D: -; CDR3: CASSPTFYPNYGYTF; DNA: TGTGCCAGCAGCCCGACCTTTTATCCTAACTATGGCTACACCTTC
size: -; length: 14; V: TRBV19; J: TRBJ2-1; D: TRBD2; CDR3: CASSITSGYNEQFF; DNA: TGTGCCAGTAGTATCACTAGCGGGTACAATGAGCAGTTCTTC
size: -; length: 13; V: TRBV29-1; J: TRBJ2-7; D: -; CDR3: CSVLGGSRYEQYF; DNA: TGCAGCGTTCTTGGGGGCAGCCGCTACGAGCAGTACTTC
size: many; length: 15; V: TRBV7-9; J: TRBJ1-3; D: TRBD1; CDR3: CASSSSGGPGNTIYF; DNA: TGTGCCAGCAGCTCGTCAGGGGGCCCTGGAAACACCATATATTTT
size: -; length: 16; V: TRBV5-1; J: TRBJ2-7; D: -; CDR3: CASSLGTVWQRYEQYF; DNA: TGCGCCAGCAGCTTGGGGACCGTCTGGCAGCGCTACGAGCAGTACTTC
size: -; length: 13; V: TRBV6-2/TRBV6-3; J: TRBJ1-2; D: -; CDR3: CASSQGYDYGYTF; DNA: TGTGCCAGCAGTCAGGGTTACGACTATGGCTACACCTTC
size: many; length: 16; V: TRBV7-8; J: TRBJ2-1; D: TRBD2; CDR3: CASSLLGREGSNEQFF; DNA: TGTGCCAGCAGCTTATTAGGGAGGGAAGGTTCTAATGAGCAGTTCTTC
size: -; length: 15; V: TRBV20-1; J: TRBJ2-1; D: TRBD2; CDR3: CSARGDGTSVIEQFF; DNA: TGCAGTGCTAGGGGAGACGGGACTAGCGTCATTGAGCAGTTCTTC
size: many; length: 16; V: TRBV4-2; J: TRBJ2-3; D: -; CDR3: CASSQDPASRTDTQYF; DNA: TGTGCCAGCAGCCAAGATCCCGCGTCGAGAACAGATACGCAGTATTTT
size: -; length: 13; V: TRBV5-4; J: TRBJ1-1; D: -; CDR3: CASRPTGNTEAFF; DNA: TGTGCCAGCAGACCGACAGGGAACACTGAAGCTTTCTTT
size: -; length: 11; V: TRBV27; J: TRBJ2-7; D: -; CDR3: CASRHANKQYF; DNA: TGTGCCAGCAGGCACGCCAACAAGCAGTACTTC
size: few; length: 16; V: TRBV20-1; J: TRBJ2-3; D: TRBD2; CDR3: CSAHMVTSGGLYTQYF; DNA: TGCAGTGCTCACATGGTGACTAGCGGGGGACTATATACGCAGTATTTT
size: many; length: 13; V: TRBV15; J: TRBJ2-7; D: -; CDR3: CATGLGGAWEQYF; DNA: TGTGCCACCGGGCTAGGAGGGGCTTGGGAGCAGTACTTC
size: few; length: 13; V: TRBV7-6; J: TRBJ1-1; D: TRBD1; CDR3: CASRRTAQGEAFF; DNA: TGTGCCAGCAGACGAACCGCACAGGGGGAAGCTTTCTTT
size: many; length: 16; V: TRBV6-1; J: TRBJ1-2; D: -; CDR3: CASSQVYPPYWYGYTF; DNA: TGTGCCAGCAGTCAGGTATACCCTCCTTATTGGTATGGCTACACCTTC
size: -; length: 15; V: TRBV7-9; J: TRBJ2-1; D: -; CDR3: CASSLNNRYYNEQFF; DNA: TGTGCCAGCAGCTTAAACAACAGGTACTACAATGAGCAGTTCTTC
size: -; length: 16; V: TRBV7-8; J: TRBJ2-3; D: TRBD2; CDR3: CASRTSGGAPGDTQYF; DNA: TGTGCCAGCAGAACTAGCGGGGGGGCCCCGGGAGATACGCAGTATTTT
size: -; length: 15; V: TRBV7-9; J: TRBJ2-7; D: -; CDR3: CASSHPRTEHYEQYF; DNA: TGTGCCAGCAGCCACCCCCGGACAGAACACTACGAGCAGTACTTC
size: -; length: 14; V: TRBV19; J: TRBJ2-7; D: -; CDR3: CASSIRDTSYEQYF; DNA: TGTGCCAGTAGTATCCGGGACACCTCCTACGAGCAGTACTTC
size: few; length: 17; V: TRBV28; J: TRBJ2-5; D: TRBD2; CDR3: CASSSPGLAGGRETQYF; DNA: TGTGCCAGCAGTTCTCCGGGACTAGCGGGGGGGCGGGAGACCCAGTACTTC
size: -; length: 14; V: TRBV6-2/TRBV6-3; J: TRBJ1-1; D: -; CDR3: CASSSGAGSTEAFF; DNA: TGTGCCAGCAGTTCAGGGGCCGGAAGTACTGAAGCTTTCTTT
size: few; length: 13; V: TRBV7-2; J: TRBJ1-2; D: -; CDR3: CASSNTVNYGYTF; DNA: TGTGCCAGCAGCAACACAGTAAACTATGGCTACACCTTC
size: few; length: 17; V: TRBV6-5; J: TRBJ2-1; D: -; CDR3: CASSYLGTLNPLNEQFF; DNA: TGTGCCAGCAGTTACCTCGGGACTCTAAACCCCTTGAATGAGCAGTTCTTC
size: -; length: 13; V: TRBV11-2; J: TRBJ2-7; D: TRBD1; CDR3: CASSFYRGYEQYF; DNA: TGTGCCAGCAGCTTTTACAGGGGTTACGAGCAGTACTTC
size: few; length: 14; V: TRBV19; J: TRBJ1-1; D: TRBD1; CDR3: CASSSGGANTEAFF; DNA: TGTGCCAGTAGTTCAGGGGGGGCGAACACTGAAGCTTTCTTT
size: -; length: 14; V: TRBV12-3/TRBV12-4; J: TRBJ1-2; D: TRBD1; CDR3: CASRSDRGHDGYTF; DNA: TGTGCCAGCAGGTCAGACAGGGGGCACGATGGCTACACCTTC
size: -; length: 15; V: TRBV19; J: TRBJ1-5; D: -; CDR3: CASSIGAGVNQPQHF; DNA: TGTGCCAGTAGTATCGGAGCAGGGGTCAATCAGCCCCAGCATTTT
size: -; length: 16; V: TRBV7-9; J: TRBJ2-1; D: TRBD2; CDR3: CASSPEPSGGDNEQFF; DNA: TGTGCCAGCAGCCCCGAGCCTAGCGGGGGGGACAATGAGCAGTTCTTC
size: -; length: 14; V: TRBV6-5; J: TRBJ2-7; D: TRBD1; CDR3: CASSWGQGAYEQYF; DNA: TGTGCCAGCAGTTGGGGACAGGGAGCCTACGAGCAGTACTTC
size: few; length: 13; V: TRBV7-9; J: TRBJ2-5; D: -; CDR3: CASSPSVEETQYF; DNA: TGTGCCAGCAGCCCTTCAGTGGAAGAGACCCAGTACTTC
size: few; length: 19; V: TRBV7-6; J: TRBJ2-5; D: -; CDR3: CASSLVWYPRDTGEETQYF; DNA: TGTGCCAGCAGCTTAGTTTGGTATCCCCGGGACACCGGCGAAGAGACCCAGTACTTC
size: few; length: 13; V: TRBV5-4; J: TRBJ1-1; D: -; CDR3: CASSLGFGGEAFF; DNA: TGTGCCAGCAGCTTGGGGTTTGGCGGTGAAGCTTTCTTT
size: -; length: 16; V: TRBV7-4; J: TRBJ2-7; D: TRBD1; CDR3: CASRGDRGKGAYEQYF; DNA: TGTGCCAGCAGGGGGGACAGGGGAAAGGGGGCCTACGAGCAGTACTTC
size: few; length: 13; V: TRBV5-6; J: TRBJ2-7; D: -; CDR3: CASSRTVTYEQYF; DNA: TGTGCCAGCAGCCGGACCGTAACCTACGAGCAGTACTTC
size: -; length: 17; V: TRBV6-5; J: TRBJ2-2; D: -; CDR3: CASSYSIPTGNTGELFF; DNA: TGTGCCAGCAGTTACTCCATACCAACAGGGAACACCGGGGAGCTGTTTTTT
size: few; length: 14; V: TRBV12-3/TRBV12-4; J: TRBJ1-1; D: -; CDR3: CASSLARAGTEAFF; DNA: TGTGCCAGCAGTTTAGCCAGGGCCGGGACTGAAGCTTTCTTT
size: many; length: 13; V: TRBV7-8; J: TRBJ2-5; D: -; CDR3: CASSPHSGRRGVF; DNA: TGTGCCAGCAGCCCTCATTCCGGCAGGAGGGGCGTATTC
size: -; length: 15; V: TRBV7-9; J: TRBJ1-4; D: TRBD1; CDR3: CASSFPQGSNEKLFF; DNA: TGTGCCAGCAGCTTCCCACAGGGGTCGAATGAAAAACTGTTTTTT
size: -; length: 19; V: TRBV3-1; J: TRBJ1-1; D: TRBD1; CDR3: CASSHPGTDFLSMNTEAFF; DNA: TGTGCCAGCAGCCATCCCGGGACAGATTTCCTCTCGATGAACACTGAAGCTTTCTTT
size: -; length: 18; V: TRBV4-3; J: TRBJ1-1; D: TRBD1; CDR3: CASSQGLSQGALGTEAFF; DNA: TGCGCCAGCAGCCAAGGATTGAGTCAGGGGGCGTTAGGTACTGAAGCTTTCTTT
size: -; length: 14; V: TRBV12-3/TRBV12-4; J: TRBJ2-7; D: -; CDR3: CASSLPGLSYEQYF; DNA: TGTGCCAGCAGTTTACCGGGACTCTCCTACGAGCAGTACTTC